This T cell receptor beta chain was identified during a study of T cells in localized non-small cell lung cancer. Worth noting for this clone: Its specificity is unknown.

CDR3 length equals 14 residues. Trimming took 2 bases from V and 9 from J, leaving 19 bases between them. CDR1 is GTSNPN, CDR2 SVGIG, per germline (reference sequence). Study-wide points: Heterogeneity is still possible, as just one tumor region was sequenced. Maximal T cell clonality occurred in uninvolved adjacent lung, with tumor ranking below it.

Method: immunoSEQ multiplex PCR; TCRdb's copy keeps in-frame clones and lacks some. The table includes over 45,000 clones, around 90% detected once. The J gene is TRBJ2-5, the V gene TRBV30, with D hard to call. The specimen comprised peripheral blood, sampled before any cancer treatment. The source of this sequence is a man aged 40-75 years with stage I squamous cell lung carcinoma. In DNA, the CDR3 is TGTGCCTGGAGTCTAGGGCGACCGCCCGCGGCCCAGTACTTC. Amino acids: CAWSLGRPPAAQYF.